This T cell receptor (beta chain) was captured in a study of cytomegalovirus exposure and HLA in healthy donors. Comments on this clone: Its antigen is unidentified.

PCR employed 60 Vbeta and 13 Jbeta primers. The data were produced by immunoSEQ multiplex PCR, yet TCRdb's version contains in-frame clones alone and is incomplete. Seen here are 150,000 to 250,000 clones, 65% to 90% observed once, and the top ten hold over 2%. The CDR3 is 13 residues long. Germline lookup yields CDR1 MNHEY and CDR2 SMNVEV (reference sequence). V dropped 4 bases and J dropped 8 bases, with 14 bases sitting between them. General observations from the study: Across HLA loci, a later analysis found differing TCR association rates, with DRB1 most and HLA-C fewest. In a later analysis, productive TCRs from donors in an Asian-associated ancestry cluster reportedly carried fewer N-insertions than the cohort mean. CMV serostatus was the sole immune exposure data available.

This chain connects TRBV27 to TRBJ1-2, with D possibly matching TRBD1 (5 bases). What was sequenced was PBMCs. This receptor was identified in a woman in her forties or fifties in good health and CMV-seronegative. CDR3 sequence (DNA): TGTGCCAGCAGTTGTAGACAGTGCGTCGGCTACACCTTC. Protein: CASSCRQCVGYTF.